A selection of T cell receptor beta chains follows, all from one sample in a study of breast tumors, draining lymph nodes, adjacent tissues. MiXCR, applied by TCRdb to the multiplex PCR reads, yields one record per CDR3 protein. The repertoire consists of under 45,000 distinct CDR3 sequences, with just over 35% occurring once and the leading ten covering roughly a tenth. Sequencing was performed on breast tumor tissue. Receptors were obtained from a female donor with breast cancer. Some clones in this sample may be carry-over from other donors' samples. CDR3s include the opening cysteine and the closing phenylalanine or tryptophan. D genes are given only for firm matches. Expanded clones are given a class, and other clones once, few, many or no size at all.

j_call,v_call,clone_size,d_call,cdr3_aa,cdr3_nt
TRBJ1-6,TRBV20-1,many,.,CSARDAAGAMNSPLHF,TGCAGTGCTAGAGATGCCGCAGGGGCAATGAATTCACCCCTCCACTTT
TRBJ2-3,TRBV5-8,few,TRBD2,CASSPGTRSTDTQYF,TGTGCCAGCAGCCCCGGGACTAGGAGCACAGATACGCAGTATTTT
TRBJ2-1,TRBV29-1,.,.,CSVLLAGYNEQFF,TGCAGCGTTCTCTTGGCGGGATACAATGAGCAGTTCTTC
TRBJ2-5,TRBV6-8,many,.,CASNPLGREETQYF,TGTGCCAGCAACCCCTTGGGCAGAGAAGAGACCCAGTACTTC
TRBJ2-3,TRBV20-1,.,.,CSARDPLTDTQYF,TGCAGTGCTAGAGACCCCTTAACAGATACGCAGTATTTT
TRBJ2-3,TRBV10-3,.,TRBD2,CAILGRGLDTQYF,TGTGCCATCTTGGGGCGGGGGTTAGATACGCAGTATTTT
TRBJ2-1,TRBV5-1,few,.,CASSPAGFYNEQFF,TGCGCCAGCAGCCCCGCAGGGTTCTACAATGAGCAGTTCTTC
TRBJ2-1,TRBV6-1,.,.,CASGRTYNEQFF,TGTGCCAGCGGGAGAACCTACAATGAGCAGTTCTTC
TRBJ2-2,TRBV19,many,.,CASTPDIFVTGELFF,TGTGCCAGTACCCCTGATATCTTCGTCACCGGGGAGCTGTTTTTT
TRBJ1-6,TRBV5-1,many,TRBD1,CASSLGYGQGNSPLHF,TGCGCCAGCAGCTTGGGATACGGACAGGGGAATTCACCCCTCCACTTT
TRBJ2-7,TRBV7-2,.,.,CASSLTRTYEQYF,TGTGCCAGCAGCCTCACGAGGACCTACGAGCAGTACTTC
TRBJ2-1,TRBV28,few,TRBD2,CASSPRGGRVNEQFF,TGTGCCAGCAGTCCTCGGGGGGGAAGGGTAAATGAGCAGTTCTTC
TRBJ2-7,TRBV4-2,.,.,CASSPGRGTSYEQYF,TGTGCCAGCAGCCCAGGTCGCGGGACCTCCTACGAGCAGTACTTC
TRBJ2-7,TRBV5-1,many,.,CASSLGGEPYAAYEQYF,TGCGCCAGCAGCTTGGGCGGGGAACCCTACGCGGCCTACGAGCAGTACTTC
TRBJ2-3,TRBV20-1,many,TRBD2,CSASSSGLTDTQYF,TGCAGTGCTAGCTCTAGCGGGCTCACAGATACGCAGTATTTT
TRBJ2-3,TRBV7-7,many,TRBD2,CASSLAVGGFGTDTQYF,TGTGCTAGCAGCTTAGCAGTGGGAGGGTTTGGCACAGATACGCAGTATTTT
TRBJ1-2,TRBV20-1,many,.,CSARGDGIGYTF,TGCAGTGCTAGAGGTGATGGGATTGGCTACACCTTC
TRBJ2-7,TRBV7-9,many,TRBD1,CASSLFGTGPYEQYF,TGTGCCAGCAGCTTATTCGGGACAGGCCCCTACGAGCAGTACTTC
TRBJ2-3,TRBV6-6,many,.,CAIKIGSSDTQYF,TGTGCCATAAAAATCGGGAGTTCAGATACGCAGTATTTT
TRBJ1-1,TRBV2,few,.,CASRVGGNTEAFF,TGTGCCAGCAGAGTCGGGGGTAACACTGAAGCTTTCTTT
TRBJ2-5,TRBV29-1,many,.,CSVEPGTETQYF,TGCAGCGTTGAACCAGGGACCGAGACCCAGTACTTC
TRBJ2-7,TRBV6-6,.,TRBD2,CTSSYFAGVDEQYF,TGCACCAGCAGTTACTTTGCGGGAGTGGACGAGCAGTACTTT
TRBJ2-5,TRBV24-1,.,.,CATSDRRGGETQYF,TGTGCCACCAGTGATCGTCGAGGGGGGGAGACCCAGTACTTC
TRBJ1-3,TRBV7-9,many,.,CASSFPQGNTIYF,TGTGCCAGCAGCTTCCCACAGGGAAACACCATATATTTT
TRBJ2-7,TRBV12-1,few,.,CASSPQRTGSSYEQYF,TGTGCCAGCAGCCCCCAAAGGACAGGGAGCTCCTACGAGCAGTACTTC
TRBJ2-3,TRBV5-5,many,.,CASSLGWNWSTDTQYF,TGTGCCAGCAGCTTGGGATGGAATTGGAGCACAGATACGCAGTATTTT
TRBJ2-5,TRBV20-1,medium-sized,.,CSARDSNPGPRVETQYF,TGCAGTGCTAGAGATTCTAATCCGGGGCCGAGGGTAGAGACCCAGTACTTC
TRBJ2-7,TRBV6-1,many,.,CASSESGTSYEQYF,TGTGCCAGCAGTGAATCAGGGACGAGCTACGAGCAGTACTTC
TRBJ2-3,TRBV6-1,many,TRBD2,CASGGISTDTQYF,TGTGCCTCGGGGGGTATTAGCACAGATACGCAGTATTTT
TRBJ2-3,TRBV12-3/TRBV12-4,.,TRBD1,CASSPPWDREDTQYF,TGTGCCAGCAGTCCCCCATGGGACAGGGAAGATACGCAGTATTTT
TRBJ2-1,TRBV6-1,.,TRBD2,CAISESGTSGRRVNEQFF,TGTGCCATCAGTGAGAGCGGGACTAGCGGGAGAAGAGTAAATGAGCAGTTCTTC
TRBJ2-5,TRBV24-1,.,.,CAASDRLVTQTQYF,TGCGCCGCCAGTGACCGACTAGTAACGCAGACCCAGTACTTC
TRBJ2-7,TRBV3-1,.,TRBD2,CASSKTSGDYEQYF,TGTGCCAGCAGCAAGACTAGCGGGGATTACGAGCAGTACTTC
TRBJ1-2,TRBV5-1,.,TRBD1,CASSLRTGGYGYTF,TGCGCCAGCAGCTTGCGTACAGGGGGCTATGGCTACACCTTC
TRBJ1-5,TRBV5-8,many,TRBD1,CASSLGDRANQPQHF,TGTGCCAGCAGCTTGGGGGACAGGGCGAATCAGCCCCAGCATTTT
TRBJ2-3,TRBV29-1,many,.,CSVEDRLGFSADTQYF,TGCAGCGTTGAAGATCGGCTAGGTTTTAGCGCAGATACGCAGTATTTT
TRBJ2-1,TRBV24-1,many,TRBD2,CATSGVAGDGRSYNEQFF,TGTGCCACCAGTGGGGTAGCGGGAGACGGGCGATCCTACAATGAGCAGTTCTTC
TRBJ1-5,TRBV5-5,many,.,CASSLGSTGNQPQHF,TGTGCCAGCAGCTTAGGTTCCACGGGCAATCAGCCCCAGCATTTT
TRBJ2-7,TRBV5-4,many,.,CASSVRQGEVSYEQYF,TGTGCCAGCAGCGTCCGGCAGGGGGAGGTATCCTACGAGCAGTACTTC
TRBJ1-5,TRBV7-2,many,.,CASSLVPNSNQPQHF,TGTGCCAGCAGCTTGGTCCCAAATAGCAATCAGCCCCAGCATTTT
TRBJ2-7,TRBV6-1,.,TRBD1,CASTPTGDLPYEQYF,TGTGCCAGCACTCCGACAGGGGACCTTCCCTACGAGCAGTACTTC
TRBJ2-1,TRBV25-1,.,.,CASFQGNEQFF,TGTGCCAGTTTCCAGGGGAATGAGCAGTTCTTC
TRBJ2-1,TRBV7-2,.,TRBD2,CASSLGQPGGRFF,TGTGCCAGCAGCTTAGGTCAGCCGGGGGGGCGGTTCTTC
TRBJ2-1,TRBV7-9,.,TRBD2,CASILAGEAGEQFF,TGTGCCAGCATCCTAGCGGGAGAGGCCGGGGAGCAGTTCTTC
TRBJ2-7,TRBV6-1,few,.,CASSEAPGEYF,TGTGCCAGCAGTGAGGCGCCTGGCGAGTACTTC
TRBJ1-5,TRBV6-2/TRBV6-3,many,.,CASSRLDRNQPQHF,TGTGCCAGCAGTCGGCTAGACAGAAATCAGCCCCAGCATTTT
TRBJ2-2,TRBV5-1,many,TRBD2,CASSLLGTSATTGELFF,TGCGCCAGCAGCTTGCTGGGGACTAGCGCGACCACCGGGGAGCTGTTTTTT
TRBJ1-4,TRBV5-6,many,TRBD1,CASSRTGAINEKLFF,TGTGCCAGCAGCAGAACAGGGGCAATTAATGAAAAACTGTTTTTT
TRBJ2-7,TRBV4-1,many,TRBD1,CASSQGGQGVDEQYF,TGCGCCAGCAGCCAGGGGGGACAGGGGGTCGACGAGCAGTACTTC
TRBJ2-1,TRBV24-1,.,.,CATSDPSRNEQFF,TGTGCCACCAGTGATCCCTCGAGGAATGAGCAGTTCTTC
TRBJ2-1,TRBV7-2,.,.,CASSRQTGYNERFF,TGTGCCAGCAGTCGCCAGACTGGATACAATGAGCGGTTCTTC
TRBJ2-7,TRBV5-8,medium-sized,TRBD1,CASSLGAGTGSYEQYF,TGTGCCAGCAGCTTGGGGGCAGGGACAGGATCCTACGAGCAGTACTTC
TRBJ2-5,TRBV7-9,medium-sized,.,CASSLNAGQETQYF,TGTGCCAGCAGCCTCAATGCGGGCCAAGAGACCCAGTACTTC
TRBJ2-2,TRBV7-8,many,.,CASSLNRNTGELFF,TGTGCCAGCAGCTTAAACAGGAACACCGGGGAGCTGTTTTTT
TRBJ1-4,TRBV6-1,many,.,CASRWGINEKLFF,TGTGCCAGCAGATGGGGCATTAATGAAAAACTGTTTTTT